The 25 T cell receptor beta chains below were found in one sample sequenced in a study of blood T cell repertoires in COVID-19. Measured with immunoSEQ multiplex PCR; TCRdb has only the in-frame clones, and not every one. The table has around 620,000 clones, approximately 90% seen once; the top ten hold over 0.2%. The sequencing input was peripheral blood. These receptors originate from a woman in her late teens or twenties with acute or convalescent COVID-19.

The V gene is TRBV5-1, the J gene TRBJ1-2; 7 nucleotides match TRBD1. This CDR3 has 14 residues. V gave up 2 bases and J gave up 5 bases; unmatched junction bases: 6. Germline V gene data show CDR1 as SGHRS and CDR2 as YFSETQ. As DNA, the CDR3 is TGCGCCAGCAGCTTCACCCCAGGGGGATATGGCTACACCTTC. Translating gives CASSFTPGGYGYTF.

Comment on this clone: Relative to the germline gene, one junction end is altered; a read error may explain this. V gene TRBV2 combines with J gene TRBJ1-1, with D possibly being TRBD1 (5 bases). In germline, CDR1 is SNHLY, CDR2 FYNNEI. The CDR3 spans 13 residues. The CDR3 loop reads CASTGGGNPEAFF. DNA of the CDR3: TGTGCCAGCACCGGGGGGGGGAACCCTGAAGCTTTCTTT. Using reference TRBV2 and TRBJ1-1 for the parts outside the CDR3, the full variable domain is EPEVTQTPSHQVTQMGQEVILRCVPISNHLYFYWYRQILGQKVEFLVSFYNNEISEKSEIFDDQFSVERPDGSNFTLKIRSTKLEDSAMYFCASTGGGNPEAFFGQGTRLTVV.

The gene calls are TRBV9 and TRBJ2-3; D might be TRBD2 (5 bases). The CDR3 is 16 residues long. CDR1 and CDR2 (germline): SGDLS, YYNGEE. V was shortened by 4 bases and J by 2 bases, with 17 bases between the two germline ends. The CDR3 DNA sequence: TGTGCCAGCAGCCCCCCACGTGTCGGGATCACAGATACGCAGTATTTT. Protein product: CASSPPRVGITDTQYF.

This rearrangement joins TRBV5-1 to TRBJ2-2, with TRBD2 as a possible D gene (5 bases). Germline V gene sequence: CDR1 SGHRS, CDR2 YFSETQ. The CDR3 contains 17 residues. V lost 2 bases and J lost 2, with 16 bases in between. CDR3 in amino acids: CASSLRGLEVNTGELFF. The CDR3 coding sequence is TGCGCCAGCAGCTTAAGAGGGTTGGAGGTAAACACCGGGGAGCTGTTTTTT.

The chain combines TRBV18 with TRBJ2-7, with 9 positions matching TRBD1. This CDR3 has 14 amino acids. The V gene end was trimmed by 3 bases and the J gene end by 5 bases; junction bases not matched to a gene: 5. Germline V gene sequence: CDR1 KGHSH, CDR2 LQKENI. In DNA form, the CDR3 reads TGTGCCAGCTCACCGGGGACAGGGCGACACGAGCAGTACTTC. Translating it yields CASSPGTGRHEQYF.

This chain joins TRBV24-1 and TRBJ1-1; 10 bases match TRBD1. CDR1 KGHDR and CDR2 SFDVKD come from the germline V gene. The CDR3 has 15 amino acids. J was trimmed by 0 bases and V by 5 bases; bases with no gene match: 2. The DNA for the CDR3 is TGTGCCACCAGTGGGGGACAGGGGCTGAACACTGAAGCTTTCTTT. The encoded protein is CATSGGQGLNTEAFF.

This clone was seen only a few times. The rearrangement uses TRBV29-1 and TRBJ2-1; 10 bases are a match to TRBD2. The CDR3 length is 12 residues. V trimming: 6 bases; J trimming: 7 bases; junction bases outside the gene matches: 3. CDR1 SQVTM and CDR2 ANQGSEA come from the germline V gene. The CDR3 loop reads CSVLSGGNEQFF. In DNA, the CDR3 is TGCAGCGTGCTTAGCGGGGGGAATGAGCAGTTCTTC.

The CDR3 sequence: CASSLGQGSTGNTIYF. The CDR3 nucleotides read TGTGCCAGCAGCTTAGGACAGGGTTCAACTGGAAACACCATATATTTT. The genes are TRBV7-9 and TRBJ1-3, with 7 bases matching TRBD1. Germline V CDR1 and CDR2: SEHNR, FQNEAQ (reference sequence). The CDR3 sequence is 16 residues long. With 1 base clipped from V and 2 bases from J, the junction kept 5 bases outside the gene matches.

The chain is built from TRBV29-1 and TRBJ1-2, with unresolved D. Germline values: CDR1 SQVTM, CDR2 ANQGSEA. The CDR3 is 15 amino acids. Here the CDR3 reads CRTTSGNSENYGYTF. The DNA for the CDR3 is TGCAGGACAACGTCGGGAAACTCAGAGAACTATGGCTACACCTTC.

The chain links TRBV29-1 to TRBJ1-2; 7 bases line up with TRBD1. Germline trimming cut 4 bases from V and 5 bases from J; bases unmatched to any gene: 7. CDR3 length: 13 amino acids. The germline gives CDR1 SQVTM, CDR2 ANQGSEA. The CDR3 DNA sequence: TGCAGCGTTGGGGGACAGTCGGTGTATGGCTACACCTTC. Translated, it gives CSVGGQSVYGYTF.

Note on this clone: At one boundary the junction diverges from the germline segment, which might be a read error. The V gene is TRBV3-1 (or the pseudogene TRBV3-2), the J gene TRBJ1-5, with TRBD1 matching 8 bases. The germline gives CDR1 LGHDT, CDR2 YNNKEL (reference sequence). The CDR3 consists of 14 residues. CDR3 loop: CASSEDRGYQPQHF. CDR3 nucleotide sequence: TGTGCCAGCAGCGAAGACAGGGGTTATCAGCCCCAGCATTTT.

The chain uses TRBV20-1 and TRBJ1-5, with D unclear. The V gene's germline CDR1 is DFQATT and CDR2 SNEGSKA (reference sequence). V shed 3 bases and J shed 2 bases, with 14 bases lying between them. The CDR3 is made up of 15 amino acids. The CDR3 nucleotides read TGCAGTGCTAGTCGAGGGCACAAAGGCAATCAGCCCCAGCATTTT. It encodes CSASRGHKGNQPQHF.

V usage is TRBV7-6 and J usage is TRBJ1-1, with a weak D call TRBD1 (6 bases). The CDR3 runs 16 residues. Germline V CDR1 and CDR2: SGHVS, FNYEAQ. With 4 bases removed from V and 7 bases from J, the gap between germline ends came to 22 bases. CDR3 sequence (DNA): TGTGCCAGCAGCTCCCAACTTTCGACAGGTACTGTTGAAGCTTTCTTT. Residues: CASSSQLSTGTVEAFF.

The V call is TRBV11-2, the J call TRBJ2-7, with D tentatively TRBD1 (5 bases). CDR3 length equals 12 residues. V lost 7 bases, J lost 4 bases, and 11 bases lay in between. Germline V gives CDR1 SGHAT, CDR2 FQNNGV. The CDR3 nucleotides are TGTGCCAGCAACCACAGGAGATACGAGCAGTACTTC. Residues: CASNHRRYEQYF.

The chain combines TRBV3-1 (or the pseudogene TRBV3-2) with TRBJ2-1, with D possibly being TRBD2 (5 bases). Germline V gene lookup returns CDR1 LGHDT and CDR2 YNNKEL (reference sequence). Deletions cut 0 bases from V and 15 bases from J, with 21 bases between. The CDR3 sequence is 15 residues long. The CDR3 region is CASSQDRREAVGRFF. The DNA of the CDR3 is TGTGCCAGCAGCCAAGATAGACGGGAAGCAGTGGGTCGGTTCTTC.

The V gene is TRBV4-2, the J gene TRBJ2-7; perhaps TRBD2 as D (7 bases). Looked up from germline, CDR1 is LGHNA and CDR2 is YNFKEQ. The CDR3 covers 21 residues. V lost 4 bases and J 4 bases, leaving 35 bases between the germline ends. CDR3 region: CASSPVPYQRLGGRDSYEQYF. Here the CDR3 DNA reads TGTGCCAGCAGCCCGGTCCCCTATCAGCGGCTCGGGGGGCGCGATTCATACGAGCAGTACTTC.

The rearrangement links TRBV18 to TRBJ2-4; TRBD2 matches 11 bases. CDR1 is KGHSH and CDR2 is LQKENI in the germline V gene. The V gene end was trimmed by 3 bases and the J gene end by 0 bases; junction bases not matched to a gene: 10. The CDR3 runs 19 residues. In nucleotides, the CDR3 is TGTGCCAGCTCACCCTTTACTAGCGGGGGAAGTCTAGCCAAAAACATTCAGTACTTC. Translation gives CASSPFTSGGSLAKNIQYF. Using reference TRBV18 and TRBJ2-4 for the parts outside the CDR3, the full variable domain is NAGVMQNPRHLVRRRGQEARLRCSPMKGHSHVYWYRQLPEEGLKFMVYLQKENIIDESGMPKERFSAEFPKEGPSILRIQQVVRGDSAAYFCASSPFTSGGSLAKNIQYFGAGTRLSVL.

The genes are TRBV6-4 and TRBJ2-3, with D tentatively TRBD1 (6 bases). Trimming took 2 bases from V and 3 from J, leaving 12 bases between them. The CDR3 length is 15 residues. In germline, CDR1 is MRHNA, CDR2 SNTAGT. This chain's CDR3 is CASSDNMGATDTQYF. The CDR3 coding sequence is TGTGCCAGCAGTGACAATATGGGGGCTACAGATACGCAGTATTTT.

The chain links TRBV4-2 to TRBJ1-6, with D possibly TRBD1 on 6 matching bases. Germline loops: CDR1 LGHNA, CDR2 YNFKEQ. Trimming took off 0 bases at V and 9 bases at J, with 12 bases between the two ends. The length of the CDR3 is 15 residues. CDR3 sequence: CASSQEVRGGSPLHF. DNA for the CDR3: TGTGCCAGCAGCCAAGAGGTCAGGGGTGGTTCACCCCTCCACTTT.

The chain is built from TRBV21-1 and TRBJ2-5; whether TRBD1, the table's D call, matches the DNA was not checked. TRBV21-1 is labeled a pseudogene. The CDR3 extends over 16 amino acids. Here the CDR3 reads CASRRSGTGAGETQYF. In nucleotides, the CDR3 is TGTGCCAGCAGACGATCCGGGACAGGGGCGGGGGAGACCCAGTACTTC.

This clone appeared a single time. The V and J genes are TRBV7-2 and TRBJ1-2, with D possibly being TRBD1 (6 bases). The CDR3 has 14 amino acids. The V gene's germline CDR1 is SGHTA and CDR2 FQGNSA. Trimming left V 5 bases short and J 4 bases short, with 14 bases between. CDR3 loop: CASSRGADVYGYTF. Here the CDR3 DNA reads TGTGCCAGCAGCCGGGGGGCGGACGTCTATGGCTACACCTTC.

The rearrangement joins TRBV4-3 to TRBJ2-3; possible D gene TRBD1, 6 bases. CDR3 length: 15 amino acids. The V and J ends lost 4 bases and 5 bases respectively, with 16 bases between them. Germline values: CDR1 LGHNA, CDR2 YSLEER. This chain's CDR3 is CASSRGPTGGDTQYF. CDR3 bases: TGCGCCAGCAGCCGGGGGCCCACTGGGGGAGATACGCAGTATTTT.

The count of this clone is one. This chain uses TRBV6-4 with TRBJ2-3, with TRBD2 identical over 11 bases. Per the germline V gene, CDR1 is MRHNA and CDR2 is SNTAGT. V gave up 3 bases and J gave up 8 bases; unmatched junction bases: 10. This CDR3 region has 16 residues. This CDR3 is CASSDTASGGFSTQYF. The CDR3 region has the DNA TGTGCCAGCAGTGATACGGCTAGCGGGGGGTTCAGTACGCAGTATTTT.

This rearrangement joins TRBV20-1 to TRBJ1-2; D unclear. This CDR3 has 11 residues. Trimming removed 4 bases at V and 8 bases at J, with 11 bases between. Germline V CDR1 and CDR2: DFQATT, SNEGSKA (reference sequence). The CDR3 loop reads CSAILAGGYTF. CDR3 sequence (DNA): TGCAGTGCTATCTTAGCCGGGGGCTACACCTTC.

The chain carries TRBV5-6 and TRBJ1-2, with 7 bases that match TRBD1. There are 15 residues in the CDR3. Per the germline V gene, CDR1 is SGHDT and CDR2 is YYEEEE. V lost 5 bases, J lost 6 bases, and 13 bases stayed unmatched. CDR3 loop: CASRMIGRGENGYTF. CDR3 nucleotide sequence: TGTGCCAGCAGAATGATTGGCAGGGGGGAGAATGGCTACACCTTC.